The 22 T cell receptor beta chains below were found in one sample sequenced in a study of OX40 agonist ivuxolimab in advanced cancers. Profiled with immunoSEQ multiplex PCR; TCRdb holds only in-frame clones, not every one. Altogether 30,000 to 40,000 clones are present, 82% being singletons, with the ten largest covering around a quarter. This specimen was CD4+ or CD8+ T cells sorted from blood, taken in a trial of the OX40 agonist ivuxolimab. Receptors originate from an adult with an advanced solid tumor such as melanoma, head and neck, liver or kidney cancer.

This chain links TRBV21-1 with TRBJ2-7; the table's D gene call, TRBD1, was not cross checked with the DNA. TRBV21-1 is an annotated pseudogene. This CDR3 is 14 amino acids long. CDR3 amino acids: CASSNGAPTYEQYF. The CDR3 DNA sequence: TGTGCCAGCAGCAATGGGGCGCCAACCTACGAGCAGTACTTC.

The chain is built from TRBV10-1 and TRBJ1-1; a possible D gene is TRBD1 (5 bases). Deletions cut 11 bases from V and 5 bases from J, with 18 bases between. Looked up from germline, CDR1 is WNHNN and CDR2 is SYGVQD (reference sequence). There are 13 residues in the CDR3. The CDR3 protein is CAGRPAWGTEAFF. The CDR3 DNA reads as TGCGCCGGTAGACCAGCCTGGGGGACTGAAGCTTTCTTT.

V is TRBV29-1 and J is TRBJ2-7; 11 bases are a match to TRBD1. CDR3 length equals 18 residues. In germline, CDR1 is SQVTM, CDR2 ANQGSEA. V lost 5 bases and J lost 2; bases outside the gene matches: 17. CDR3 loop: CSVYALEPGQGVTYEQYF. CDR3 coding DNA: TGCAGCGTTTATGCCCTAGAACCGGGACAGGGGGTCACCTACGAGCAGTACTTC.

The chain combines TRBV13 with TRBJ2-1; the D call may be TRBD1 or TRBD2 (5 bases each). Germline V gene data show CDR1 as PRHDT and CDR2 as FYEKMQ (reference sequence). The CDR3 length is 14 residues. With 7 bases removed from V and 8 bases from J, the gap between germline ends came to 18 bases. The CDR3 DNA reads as TGTGCCAGCAAAGCAGGGCCTCCGGGGTATGAGCAGTTCTTC. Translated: CASKAGPPGYEQFF. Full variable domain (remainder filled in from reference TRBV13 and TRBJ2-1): AAGVIQSPRHLIKEKRETATLKCYPIPRHDTVYWYQQGPGQDPQFLISFYEKMQSDKGSIPDRFSAQQFSDYHSELNMSSLELGDSALYFCASKAGPPGYEQFFGPGTRLTVL.

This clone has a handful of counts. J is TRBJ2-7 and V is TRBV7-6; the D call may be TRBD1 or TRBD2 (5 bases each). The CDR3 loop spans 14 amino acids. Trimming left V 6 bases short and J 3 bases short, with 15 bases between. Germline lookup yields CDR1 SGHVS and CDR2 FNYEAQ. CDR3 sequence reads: CASSHRDRNYEQYF. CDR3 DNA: TGTGCCAGCAGTCACCGGGACCGAAACTACGAGCAGTACTTC.

The DNA for the CDR3 is TGCGCCAGCAGTGAGAACTCAGGGGTTTATCAGCCCCAGCATTTT. It yields the protein CASSENSGVYQPQHF. The J gene is TRBJ1-5, the V gene TRBV10-2, with D tentatively TRBD1 (6 bases). Trimming removed 2 bases at V and 5 bases at J, with 13 bases between. CDR3 length: 15 amino acids. The germline CDR1 and CDR2 sequences are WSHSY and SAAADI.

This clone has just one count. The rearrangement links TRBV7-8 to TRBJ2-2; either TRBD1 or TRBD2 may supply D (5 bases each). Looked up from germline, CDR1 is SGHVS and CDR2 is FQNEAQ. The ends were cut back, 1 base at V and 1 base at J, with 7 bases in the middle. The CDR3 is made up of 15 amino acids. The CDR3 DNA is TGTGCCAGCAGCTTAGTTGGGGGGAACACCGGGGAGCTGTTTTTT. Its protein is CASSLVGGNTGELFF.

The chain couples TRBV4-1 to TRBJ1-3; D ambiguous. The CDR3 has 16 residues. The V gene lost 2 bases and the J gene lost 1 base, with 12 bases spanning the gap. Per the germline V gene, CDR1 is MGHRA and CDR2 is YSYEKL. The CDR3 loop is CASSQYTGLSGNTIYF. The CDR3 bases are TGCGCCAGCAGCCAATACACCGGGCTATCTGGAAACACCATATATTTT.

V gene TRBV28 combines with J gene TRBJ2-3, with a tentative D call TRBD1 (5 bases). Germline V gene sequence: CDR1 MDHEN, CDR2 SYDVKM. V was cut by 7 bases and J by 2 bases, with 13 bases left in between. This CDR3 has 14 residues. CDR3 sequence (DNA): TGTGCCAGCATTGGGCTAGGACACACAGATACGCAGTATTTT. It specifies CASIGLGHTDTQYF.

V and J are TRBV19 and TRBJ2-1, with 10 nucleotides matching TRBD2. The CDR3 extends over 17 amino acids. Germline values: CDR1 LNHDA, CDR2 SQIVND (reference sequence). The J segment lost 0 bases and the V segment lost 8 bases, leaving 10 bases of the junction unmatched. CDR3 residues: CASSLTSGDSSYNEQFF. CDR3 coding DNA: TGTGCCAGTTCCCTTACTAGCGGGGATAGCTCCTACAATGAGCAGTTCTTC.

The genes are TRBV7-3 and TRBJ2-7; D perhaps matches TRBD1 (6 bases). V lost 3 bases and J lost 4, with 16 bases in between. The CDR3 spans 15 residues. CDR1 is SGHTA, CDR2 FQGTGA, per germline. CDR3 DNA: TGTGCCAGCAGCTTGGCCCCGGGACACCTTTACGAGCAGTACTTC. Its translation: CASSLAPGHLYEQYF.

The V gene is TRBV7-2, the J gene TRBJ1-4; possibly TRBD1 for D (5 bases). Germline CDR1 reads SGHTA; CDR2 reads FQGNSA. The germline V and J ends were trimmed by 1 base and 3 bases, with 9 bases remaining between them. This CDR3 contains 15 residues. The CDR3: CASSLVGAANEKLFF. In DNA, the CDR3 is TGTGCCAGCAGCTTAGTTGGGGCAGCTAATGAAAAACTGTTTTTT.

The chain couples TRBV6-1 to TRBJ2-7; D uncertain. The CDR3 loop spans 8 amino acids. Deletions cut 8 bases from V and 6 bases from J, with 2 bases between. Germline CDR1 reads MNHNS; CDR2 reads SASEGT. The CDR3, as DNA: TGTGCCAGCGGCGAGCAGTACTTC. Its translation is CASGEQYF.

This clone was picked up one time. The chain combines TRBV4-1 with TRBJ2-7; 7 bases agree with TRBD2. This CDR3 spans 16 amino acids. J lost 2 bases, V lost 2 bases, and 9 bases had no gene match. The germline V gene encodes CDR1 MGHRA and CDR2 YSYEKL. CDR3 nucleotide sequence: TGCGCCAGCAGCCAATTCGGGGGGAGGGACCCCTACGAGCAGTACTTC. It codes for CASSQFGGRDPYEQYF.

The CDR3 spells CASSPLVNTEAFF. CDR3 coding DNA: TGTGCCAGCAGTCCCCTAGTAAACACTGAAGCTTTCTTT. The V call is TRBV6-5, the J call TRBJ1-1, with unresolved D. This CDR3 comprises 13 residues. Trimming left V 5 bases short and J 2 bases short, with 9 bases between. The germline CDR1 and CDR2 sequences are MNHEY and SVGAGI.

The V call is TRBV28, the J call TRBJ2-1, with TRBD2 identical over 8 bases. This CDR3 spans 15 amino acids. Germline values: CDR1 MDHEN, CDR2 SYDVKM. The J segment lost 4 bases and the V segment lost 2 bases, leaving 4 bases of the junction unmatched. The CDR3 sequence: CASSLRSSGYNEQFF. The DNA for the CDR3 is TGTGCCAGCAGTTTAAGGTCTAGCGGGTACAATGAGCAGTTCTTC.

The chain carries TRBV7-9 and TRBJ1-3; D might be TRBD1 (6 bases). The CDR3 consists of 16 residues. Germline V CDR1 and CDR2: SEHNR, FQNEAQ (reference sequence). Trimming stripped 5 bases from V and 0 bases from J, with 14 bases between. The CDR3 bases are TGTGCCAGCAGCGATACCGGACAGTTCTCTGGAAACACCATATATTTT. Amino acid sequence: CASSDTGQFSGNTIYF.

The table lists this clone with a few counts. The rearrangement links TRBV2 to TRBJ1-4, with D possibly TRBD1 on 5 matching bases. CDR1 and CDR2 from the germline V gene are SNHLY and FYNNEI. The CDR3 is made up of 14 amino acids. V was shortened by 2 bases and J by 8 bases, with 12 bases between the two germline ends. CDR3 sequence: CASSEWASGEKLFF. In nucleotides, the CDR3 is TGTGCCAGCAGTGAATGGGCCTCAGGGGAAAAACTGTTTTTT.

The CDR3 spells CASSQQQGRPNEKLFF. CDR3 DNA sequence: TGTGCCAGCAGCCAACAACAGGGACGGCCTAATGAAAAACTGTTTTTT. V usage is TRBV4-2 and J usage is TRBJ1-4, with TRBD1 as a possible D gene (6 bases). Germline CDR1 is LGHNA and CDR2 is YNFKEQ. Trimming left V 2 bases short and J 3 bases short, with 13 bases between. The CDR3 runs to 16 residues.

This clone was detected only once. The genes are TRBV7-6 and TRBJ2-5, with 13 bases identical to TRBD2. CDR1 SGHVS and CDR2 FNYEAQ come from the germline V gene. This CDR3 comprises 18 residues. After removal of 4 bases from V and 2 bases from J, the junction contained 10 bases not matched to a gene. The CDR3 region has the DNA TGTGCCAGCAGCTCAGGACTAGCGGGAGACGCTGGGCAAGAGACCCAGTACTTC. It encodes CASSSGLAGDAGQETQYF. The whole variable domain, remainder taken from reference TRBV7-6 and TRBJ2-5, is GAGVSQSPRYKVTKRGQDVALRCDPISGHVSLYWYRQALGQGPEFLTYFNYEAQQDKSGLPNDRFSAERPEGSISTLTIQRTEQRDSAMYRCASSSGLAGDAGQETQYFGPGTRLLVL.

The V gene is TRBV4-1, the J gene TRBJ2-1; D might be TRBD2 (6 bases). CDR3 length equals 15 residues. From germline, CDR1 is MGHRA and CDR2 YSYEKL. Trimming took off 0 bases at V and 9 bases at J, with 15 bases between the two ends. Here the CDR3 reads CASSQDWRGFIEQFF. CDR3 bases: TGCGCCAGCAGCCAAGATTGGCGGGGTTTCATTGAGCAGTTCTTC.

CDR3 DNA: TGTGCCAGCAGTTTAACAGGGCTGAACACCGGGGAGCTGTTTTTT. It codes for CASSLTGLNTGELFF. V and J are TRBV27 and TRBJ2-2, with D perhaps matching TRBD1 (6 bases). The germline V gene has CDR1 MNHEY and CDR2 SMNVEV (reference sequence). Trimming took off 2 bases at V and 1 base at J, with 8 bases between the two ends. The CDR3 has 15 residues.